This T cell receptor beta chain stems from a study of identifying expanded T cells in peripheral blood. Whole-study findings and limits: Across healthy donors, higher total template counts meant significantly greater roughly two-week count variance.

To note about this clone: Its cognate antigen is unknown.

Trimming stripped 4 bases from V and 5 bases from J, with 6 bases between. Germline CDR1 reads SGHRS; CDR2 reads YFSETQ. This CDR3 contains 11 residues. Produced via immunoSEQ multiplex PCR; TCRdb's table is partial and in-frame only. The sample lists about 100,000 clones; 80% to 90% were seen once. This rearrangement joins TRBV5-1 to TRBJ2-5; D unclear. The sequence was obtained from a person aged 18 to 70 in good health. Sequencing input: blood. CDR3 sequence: CASSIEETQYF. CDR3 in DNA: TGCGCCAGCAGCATAGAGGAGACCCAGTACTTC. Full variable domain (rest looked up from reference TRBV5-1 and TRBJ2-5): KAGVTQTPRYLIKTRGQQVTLSCSPISGHRSVSWYQQTPGQGLQFLFEYFSETQRNKGNFPGRFSGRQFSNSRSEMNVSTLELGDSALYLCASSIEETQYFGPGTRLLVL.